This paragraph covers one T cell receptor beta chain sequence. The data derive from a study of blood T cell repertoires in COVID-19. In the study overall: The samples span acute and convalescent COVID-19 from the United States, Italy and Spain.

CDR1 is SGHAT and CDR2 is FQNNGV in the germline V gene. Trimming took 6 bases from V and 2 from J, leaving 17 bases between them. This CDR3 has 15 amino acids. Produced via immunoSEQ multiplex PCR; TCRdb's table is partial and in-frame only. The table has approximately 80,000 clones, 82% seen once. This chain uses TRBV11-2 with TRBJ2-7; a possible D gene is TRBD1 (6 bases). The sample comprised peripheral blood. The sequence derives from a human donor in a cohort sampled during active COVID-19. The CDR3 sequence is CASSRNRDIAYEQYF. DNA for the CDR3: TGTGCCAGCAGTCGAAACCGGGACATCGCCTACGAGCAGTACTTC.